A single T cell receptor (beta chain) is shown here with its context. Its antigen is currently unknown. Next came a second PCR, run for about 7 to 12 cycles, which used a sample-barcoded 5' primer along with a J-beta primer mix. All samples gave at least 3 million CDR3-containing paired-end reads. TCRdb re-analysed the 5' RACE reads in MiXCR, keeping a single row per CDR3 protein. The sample records 600,000 to 800,000 distinct CDR3 sequences, more than 45% being singletons. The CDR3 loop spans 15 amino acids. Trimming took off 3 bases at V and 1 base at J, with 15 bases between the two ends. The germline V gene encodes CDR1 SQVTM and CDR2 ANQGSEA. This record belongs to a study of blood T cells in healthy people across ages. Study-level information: Template switching caught about one barcoded beta molecule for each two T cells. General study results and limits: Investigators viewed diversity estimates from one million T cells as underestimates, the study reported.

Total RNA extraction produced at least 5.5 micrograms (per sample) for the study. Sequencing input: blood. This TCR was recovered from a woman of 80 years or more in good health. V is TRBV29-1 and J is TRBJ1-1; D is possibly TRBD1 (6 bases). The CDR3: CSVDPRDTGNTEAFF. The CDR3 DNA reads TGCAGCGTTGATCCGAGGGACACCGGGAACACTGAAGCTTTCTTT.